The T cell receptor beta chain under discussion was sequenced for a study of blood T cell repertoires in COVID-19 (dated by TCRdb to 2019 to 2021). Broadly, across the study: Samples from collaborators originated in the United States, Italy and Spain and spanned both the acute and convalescent phases of COVID-19. The samples were drawn from two sources: the first 160 participants of the ongoing ImmuneRACE study, and 950 to 1,500 subjects contributed by 6 global collaborators. Deeply sampled blood TCRbeta repertoires from subjects exposed to, actively infected with, or recovered from COVID-19 were included in the dataset. The prospective study material was composed of cDNA or gDNA derived from T cells, B-cell-depleted T cells, or PBMCs. A de-identified subject ID, COVID-19 status, age in years and sex were almost always included in the sample metadata. A freely available public database, intended as a resource for researchers studying the immune response to SARS-CoV-2, is where the repertoires were released. Where available, HLA class I and class II types were obtained from metadata supplied by the sample provider rather than from assay-based typing. The full study reports these points: Clinical and demographic metadata were provided uncurated, with the amount varying by source and participant.

Comments on this clone: Its antigen target is currently unknown. Per-base quality was not reported, and no clone a single base away is much larger than it.

Collaborating institutions collected whole blood in K2EDTA tubes following their own protocols. For TCRbeta analysis, collaborators shipped samples as frozen whole blood, isolated PBMCs, or DNA extracted from either of those sample types. TCRbeta CDR3 regions were amplified from genomic DNA by means of the immunoSEQ Assay, a bias-controlled multiplex PCR. Under the source paper's analysis protocol: Within the assay, amplification of reference gene primers was used to estimate how many nucleated cells each sample contained. To quantify the absolute abundance of each unique TCRbeta CDR3 rearrangement, sequence reads were collapsed and filtered. For each sample, productive Simpson clonality was calculated as the square root of Simpson's diversity index over productive rearrangements. TCRdb took over this immuneACCESS table, retaining in-frame rearrangements with V and J assigned. Such tables are incomplete; in checked studies, under half of the missing clones stem from an unresolved V gene, and the remainder is unexplained. From that table come the V and J calls and clone size; the DNA was used to work out D and trimming. This sample comprises approximately 150,000 clones, over 80% of them detected only once. The ten most abundant clones make up over 0.8% of the sample.

Trimming takes 6 bases off V and 6 bases off J; junction bases not matched to a gene: 5. Reading from cysteine to phenylalanine, the CDR3 counts 14 amino acids. Solely the CDR3 DNA is kept, with 42 bases framed from the first base. CDR1 and CDR2 were assigned from the germline V gene as KGHSH and LQKENI. The chain links TRBV18 with TRBJ1-4, with 9 middle bases fitting TRBD1. The receptor comes from a woman aged 45-65 years with acute or convalescent COVID-19. The sample comprised peripheral blood. The CDR3 region: CASSPGQGHEKLFF. The DNA is TGTGCCAGCTCGCCGGGACAGGGACATGAAAAACTGTTTTTT.